The 27 T cell receptor beta chains reported below all come from one sample, sequenced in a study of T cell responses to AZD1222 COVID-19 vaccine. Here immunoSEQ multiplex PCR was the method, and the copy in TCRdb shows in-frame clones only, minus some. The data hold roughly 130,000 clones, with around 90% observed a single time. The material was peripheral blood, obtained on day 0 of AZD1222 vaccination. The source of these receptors is an adult in good health.

This chain joins TRBV4-1 and TRBJ1-6; unclear D gene. The germline V gene encodes CDR1 MGHRA and CDR2 YSYEKL. V lost 1 base, J lost 3 bases, and 7 bases lay in between. This CDR3 contains 15 residues. CDR3 coding DNA: TGCGCCAGCAGCCAAGGAGTAATCTATAATTCACCCCTCCACTTT. Translation: CASSQGVIYNSPLHF.

This clone was seen only once. The V call is TRBV20-1, the J call TRBJ1-1; no reliable D call. Trimming removed 2 bases from V and 3 bases from J, with 1 base in between. The CDR3 contains 10 residues. Germline V gene lookup returns CDR1 DFQATT and CDR2 SNEGSKA (reference sequence). The DNA of the CDR3 is TGCAGTGCTAGATACACTGAAGCTTTCTTT. Its protein is CSARYTEAFF.

This chain links TRBV25-1 with TRBJ1-1; 7 positions match TRBD1. Germline CDR1 is MGHDK and CDR2 is SYGVNS. The ends lost 5 bases at V and 4 bases at J; junction bases unmatched: 10. This CDR3 is 15 amino acids long. CDR3 amino acids: CASSHRGVIGTEAFF. CDR3 nucleotides: TGTGCCAGCAGTCACAGGGGAGTGATCGGCACTGAAGCTTTCTTT.

This chain joins TRBV30 and TRBJ2-7; D is undetermined. The length of the CDR3 is 13 residues. V was clipped by 2 bases and J by 3 bases, with 11 bases between them. Per the germline V gene, CDR1 is GTSNPN and CDR2 is SVGIG (reference sequence). CDR3 protein: CAWSPGLDYEQYF. In nucleotides, the CDR3 is TGTGCCTGGAGTCCGGGTCTGGACTACGAGCAGTACTTC.

The chain carries TRBV5-1 and TRBJ2-3; 7 bases agree with TRBD2. V lost 6 bases, J lost 2 bases, and 9 bases stayed unmatched. This CDR3 has 15 residues. Germline V gene lookup returns CDR1 SGHRS and CDR2 YFSETQ. The CDR3 protein is CASKASGVFTDTQYF. The CDR3 DNA reads TGCGCCAGCAAGGCTAGCGGAGTATTCACAGATACGCAGTATTTT. Full variable domain (missing parts from reference TRBV5-1 and TRBJ2-3): KAGVTQTPRYLIKTRGQQVTLSCSPISGHRSVSWYQQTPGQGLQFLFEYFSETQRNKGNFPGRFSGRQFSNSRSEMNVSTLELGDSALYLCASKASGVFTDTQYFGPGTRLTVL.

V and J are TRBV19 and TRBJ1-2; TRBD1 might be the D (5 bases). Looked up from germline, CDR1 is LNHDA and CDR2 is SQIVND (reference sequence). This CDR3 contains 17 residues. V was trimmed by 7 bases and J by 4 bases, leaving 25 bases between them. CDR3 nucleotide sequence: TGTGCCAGTACCCTGAAACCGACAGTCCAGAGGGCCTATGGCTACACCTTC. Translating gives CASTLKPTVQRAYGYTF.

J is TRBJ1-5 and V is TRBV12-3 or TRBV12-4, with D tentatively TRBD1 (6 bases). V gave up 6 bases and J gave up 6 bases, with 9 bases separating them. The CDR3 has 12 amino acids. DNA for the CDR3: TGTGCCAGCAGACAGGGACGTCAGCCCCAGCATTTT. This gives the protein CASRQGRQPQHF.

The chain is built from TRBV4-1 and TRBJ2-5, with 10 bases fitting TRBD2. Germline CDR1 reads MGHRA; CDR2 reads YSYEKL. After removal of 4 bases from V and 4 bases from J, the junction contained 3 bases not matched to a gene. The CDR3 totals 14 residues. CDR3 sequence (DNA): TGCGCCAGCAGCCTCCTAGCGGGGGTAGAGACCCAGTACTTC. This sequence encodes CASSLLAGVETQYF.

This chain links TRBV6-6 with TRBJ2-7; D possibly corresponds to TRBD2 (6 bases). The CDR3 is made up of 15 amino acids. V was trimmed by 5 bases and J by 2 bases, leaving 16 bases between them. Germline assignment: CDR1 MNHNY and CDR2 SVGAGI (reference sequence). CDR3 in amino acids: CASSQAGGSAYEQYF. In DNA form, the CDR3 reads TGTGCCAGCAGTCAGGCCGGGGGTTCCGCCTACGAGCAGTACTTC.

There are a few counts of this clone. This chain joins TRBV14 and TRBJ2-3; 7 nucleotides align to TRBD2. The V gene's germline CDR1 is SGHDN and CDR2 FVKESK. Losses at the gene ends were 2 bases for V and 3 bases for J; bases not matched to a gene: 5. CDR3 length: 15 residues. The CDR3 is CASSQIGGRTDTQYF. In nucleotides, the CDR3 is TGTGCCAGCAGCCAAATCGGGGGGAGGACAGATACGCAGTATTTT. The full variable domain, its missing parts supplied by reference TRBV14 and TRBJ2-3, is EAGVTQFPSHSVIEKGQTVTLRCDPISGHDNLYWYRRVMGKEIKFLLHFVKESKQDESGMPNNRFLAERTGGTYSTLKVQPAELEDSGVYFCASSQIGGRTDTQYFGPGTRLTVL.

CDR3 DNA: TGTGCCAGCAGTGGCCAATTTGGGTCCACTAATGAAAAACTGTTTTTT. Translating it yields CASSGQFGSTNEKLFF. The chain joins TRBV27 to TRBJ1-4; D unresolved. The CDR3 is 16 amino acids. The germline V gene encodes CDR1 MNHEY and CDR2 SMNVEV (reference sequence). The germline V and J ends were trimmed by 5 bases and 2 bases, with 15 bases remaining between them.

This clone was observed a handful of times. The chain employs TRBV4-1 and TRBJ1-2; a possible D gene is TRBD1 (5 bases). The CDR3 totals 15 residues. Germline V gene data show CDR1 as MGHRA and CDR2 as YSYEKL. Trimming removed 1 base at V and 3 bases at J, with 12 bases between. CDR3 bases: TGCGCCAGCAGCCAAGGAGGTGTGGGGGACTATGGCTACACCTTC. It translates to CASSQGGVGDYGYTF.

The rearrangement uses TRBV9 and TRBJ1-1; unclear D gene. The CDR3 extends over 18 amino acids. Germline lookup yields CDR1 SGDLS and CDR2 YYNGEE. Trimming took 4 bases from V and 3 from J, leaving 25 bases between them. CDR3 nucleotides: TGTGCCAGCAGCCCCGGCGCATCCGCACGGAGCATGGACACTGAAGCTTTCTTT. Encoded protein: CASSPGASARSMDTEAFF.

This clone was counted between two and nine times. This chain joins TRBV28 and TRBJ2-1; no clear D gene. V dropped 5 bases and J dropped 15 bases, with 17 bases sitting between them. Germline V gene sequence: CDR1 MDHEN, CDR2 SYDVKM. The CDR3 sequence is 12 residues long. CDR3 nucleotides: TGTGCCAGCAGTCTGCCCCCATTATTCGGGTTCTTC. It encodes CASSLPPLFGFF.

V usage is TRBV12-3 or TRBV12-4 and J usage is TRBJ1-6, with D unclear. CDR3 length: 12 amino acids. Deletions cut 5 bases from V and 10 bases from J, with 9 bases between. CDR3 nucleotides: TGTGCCAGCAGTCAAAGCCTCTCACCCCTCCACTTT. This gives the protein CASSQSLSPLHF.

V usage is TRBV4-1 and J usage is TRBJ1-6; D is perhaps TRBD1 (5 bases). The CDR3 runs to 15 residues. V lost 3 bases, J lost 7 bases, and 13 bases lay in between. Germline assignment: CDR1 MGHRA and CDR2 YSYEKL. The CDR3 coding sequence is TGCGCCAGCAGCCAGGGACCCTGGGCAAATTCACCCCTCCACTTT. Translation gives CASSQGPWANSPLHF.

The CDR3 nucleotides are TGCGCCAGCACCTCTATGGGGAATAAGTACAATGAGCAGTTCTTC. Protein product: CASTSMGNKYNEQFF. The rearrangement uses TRBV5-1 and TRBJ2-1; no clear D. V shed 6 bases and J shed 4 bases, with 17 bases lying between them. Germline V gene sequence: CDR1 SGHRS, CDR2 YFSETQ. This CDR3 is built from 15 residues. Full variable domain (outside the CDR3, taken from reference TRBV5-1 and TRBJ2-1): KAGVTQTPRYLIKTRGQQVTLSCSPISGHRSVSWYQQTPGQGLQFLFEYFSETQRNKGNFPGRFSGRQFSNSRSEMNVSTLELGDSALYLCASTSMGNKYNEQFFGPGTRLTVL.

V gene TRBV19 combines with J gene TRBJ1-5; D uncertain. Trimming took off 6 bases at V and 4 bases at J, with 16 bases between the two ends. Germline CDR1 is LNHDA and CDR2 is SQIVND (reference sequence). This CDR3 is built from 15 residues. This CDR3 reads CASRSEVAGNQPQHF. Here the CDR3 DNA reads TGTGCCAGTAGATCAGAGGTGGCAGGAAATCAGCCCCAGCATTTT.

The rearrangement links TRBV28 to TRBJ1-3; maybe TRBD1 (6 bases). CDR1 is MDHEN and CDR2 is SYDVKM in the germline V gene. The CDR3 runs 16 residues. Trimming took 7 bases from V and 4 from J, leaving 20 bases between them. The CDR3 reads CASNSHTTGTGNTIYF. CDR3 DNA: TGTGCCAGCAACTCCCATACAACAGGGACGGGAAACACCATATATTTT.

The genes are TRBV15 and TRBJ1-2; a possible D gene is TRBD1 (5 bases). Germline loops: CDR1 LNHNV, CDR2 YYDKDF (reference sequence). The CDR3 is 13 amino acids. V was trimmed by 1 base and J by 6 bases, leaving 9 bases between them. The CDR3 is CATSRAGGDGYTF. The CDR3 bases are TGTGCCACCAGCAGAGCTGGGGGAGATGGCTACACCTTC. Full variable domain (missing parts from reference TRBV15 and TRBJ1-2): DAMVIQNPRYQVTQFGKPVTLSCSQTLNHNVMYWYQQKSSQAPKLLFHYYDKDFNNEADTPDNFQSRRPNTSFCFLDIRSPGLGDTAMYLCATSRAGGDGYTFGSGTRLTVV.

This chain links TRBV6-5 with TRBJ2-5, with 7 positions matching TRBD1. Germline CDR1 MNHEY, CDR2 SVGAGI. This CDR3 contains 16 residues. With V trimmed by 4 bases and J by 1 base, 9 bases remained unmatched. DNA of the CDR3: TGTGCCAGCAGTTCACAGGGGCCGGCTTCCCAAGAGACCCAGTACTTC. Its protein is CASSSQGPASQETQYF.

The V and J genes are TRBV15 and TRBJ1-4; D is possibly TRBD1 (5 bases). The CDR3 length is 17 residues. Trimming removed 3 bases from V and 8 bases from J, with 22 bases in between. The germline gives CDR1 LNHNV, CDR2 YYDKDF (reference sequence). The CDR3 sequence: CATSRKKGEVVNEKLFF. The DNA for the CDR3 is TGTGCCACCAGCAGGAAAAAAGGGGAAGTGGTGAACGAAAAACTGTTTTTT.

The J gene is TRBJ2-1, the V gene TRBV9, with 11 bases that match TRBD1. The CDR3 totals 17 residues. J was trimmed by 7 bases and V by 1 base; bases with no gene match: 10. Germline loops: CDR1 SGDLS, CDR2 YYNGEE. The CDR3, as DNA: TGTGCCAGCAGCGTACGAGACCGGGACAGGGGGTATAATGAGCAGTTCTTC. Amino acid sequence: CASSVRDRDRGYNEQFF.

The chain carries TRBV7-9 and TRBJ2-1, with D possibly TRBD1 on 5 matching bases. Germline V gene lookup returns CDR1 SEHNR and CDR2 FQNEAQ (reference sequence). V lost 8 bases and J 4 bases, leaving 12 bases between the germline ends. This CDR3 is built from 13 residues. The CDR3 DNA follows: TGTGCCAGCGGGGCAGGGCGGTACAATGAGCAGTTCTTC. It translates to CASGAGRYNEQFF.

This clone has only a few counts. V gene TRBV7-6 combines with J gene TRBJ1-6; D not resolved. V was pared by 4 bases and J by 4 bases, with 14 bases between. The CDR3 is made up of 16 amino acids. Germline lookup yields CDR1 SGHVS and CDR2 FNYEAQ. This chain's CDR3 is CASSSRAAEYNSPLHF. DNA of the CDR3: TGTGCCAGCAGCTCCCGCGCCGCAGAATATAATTCACCCCTCCACTTT.

The chain is built from TRBV11-2 and TRBJ1-4, with TRBD1 matching 10 bases. The CDR3 is made up of 14 amino acids. Germline lookup yields CDR1 SGHAT and CDR2 FQNNGV. V was pared by 5 bases and J by 6 bases, with 3 bases of the junction left unmatched. The CDR3 sequence: CASSATGGDEKLFF. For the CDR3, the DNA is TGTGCCAGCAGCGCGACAGGGGGCGATGAAAAACTGTTTTTT.

V usage is TRBV19 and J usage is TRBJ2-2; D not certain. This CDR3 spans 12 amino acids. Looked up from germline, CDR1 is LNHDA and CDR2 is SQIVND (reference sequence). Trimming left V 2 bases short and J 3 bases short, with 1 base between. CDR3 in DNA: TGTGCCAGTAGTATATACACCGGGGAGCTGTTTTTT. Encoded protein: CASSIYTGELFF.